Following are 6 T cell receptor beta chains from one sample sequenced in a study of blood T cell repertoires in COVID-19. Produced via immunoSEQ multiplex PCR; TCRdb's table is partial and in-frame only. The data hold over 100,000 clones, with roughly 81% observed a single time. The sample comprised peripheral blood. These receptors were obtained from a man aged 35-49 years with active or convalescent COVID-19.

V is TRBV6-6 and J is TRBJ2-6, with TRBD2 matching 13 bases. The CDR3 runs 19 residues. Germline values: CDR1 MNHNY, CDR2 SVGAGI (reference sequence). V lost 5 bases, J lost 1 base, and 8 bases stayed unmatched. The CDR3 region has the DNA TGTGCCAGCAGTCGGGGGACTAGCGGGGCAGGGTCTGGGGCCAACGTCCTGACTTTC. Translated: CASSRGTSGAGSGANVLTF.

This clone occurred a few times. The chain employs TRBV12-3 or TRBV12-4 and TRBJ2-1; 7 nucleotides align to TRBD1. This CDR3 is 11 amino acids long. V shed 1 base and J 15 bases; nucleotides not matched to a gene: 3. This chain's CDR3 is CASSLGQGVFF. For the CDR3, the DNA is TGTGCCAGCAGTTTAGGGCAGGGGGTGTTCTTC.

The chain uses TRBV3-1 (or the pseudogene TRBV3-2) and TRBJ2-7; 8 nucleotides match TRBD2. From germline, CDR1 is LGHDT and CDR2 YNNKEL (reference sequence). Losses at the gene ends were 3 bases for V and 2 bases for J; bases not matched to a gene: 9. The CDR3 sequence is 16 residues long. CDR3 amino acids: CASSQRRRGAAYEQYF. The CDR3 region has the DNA TGTGCCAGCAGCCAGAGACGGCGGGGGGCGGCCTACGAGCAGTACTTC.

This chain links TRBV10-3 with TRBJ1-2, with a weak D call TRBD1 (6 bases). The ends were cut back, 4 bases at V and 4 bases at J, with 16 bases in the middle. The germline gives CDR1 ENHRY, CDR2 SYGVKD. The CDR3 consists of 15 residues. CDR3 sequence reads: CAISAKRDRTYGYTF. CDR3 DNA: TGTGCCATCAGTGCGAAACGTGACAGGACCTATGGCTACACCTTC.

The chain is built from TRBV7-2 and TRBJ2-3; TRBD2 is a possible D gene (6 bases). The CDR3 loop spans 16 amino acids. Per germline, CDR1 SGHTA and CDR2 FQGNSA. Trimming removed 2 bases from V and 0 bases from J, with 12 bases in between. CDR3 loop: CASSLRRAGSTDTQYF. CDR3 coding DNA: TGTGCCAGCAGCTTAAGACGAGCGGGTAGCACAGATACGCAGTATTTT.

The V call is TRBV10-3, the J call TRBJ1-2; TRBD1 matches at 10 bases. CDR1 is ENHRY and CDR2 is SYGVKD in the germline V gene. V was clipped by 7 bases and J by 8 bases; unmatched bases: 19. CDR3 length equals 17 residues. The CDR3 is CAIKRGTGDGSVEGYTF. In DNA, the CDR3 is TGTGCCATCAAGAGAGGGACAGGGGATGGCTCGGTCGAGGGCTACACCTTC.